The entry that follows covers one T cell receptor beta chain sequence. These data come from a study of blood T cell repertoires in COVID-19. About the study: Collection of acute and convalescent COVID-19 samples took place in the United States, Italy and Spain.

Germline V gene sequence: CDR1 MDHEN, CDR2 SYDVKM. The V and J ends lost 4 bases and 6 bases respectively, with 9 bases between them. The CDR3 is made up of 13 amino acids. Cohort assignment relied on participant-reported clinical history. Before being deemed recovered, Cohort 3 donors had two negative PCRs, clearance, or symptom resolution. Produced via immunoSEQ multiplex PCR; TCRdb's table is partial and in-frame only. The table shows 140,000 to 150,000 clones, with 86% occurring only once. Sequenced sample: PBMCs or T cells enriched from blood (not recorded which). The TCR sequence derives from a man in his fifties who had recovered from COVID-19. The chain combines TRBV28 with TRBJ1-4, with D perhaps TRBD1 (6 bases). The CDR3, as DNA: TGTGCCAGCAGTTCGGGGGGCGATGAAAAACTGTTTTTT. This gives the protein CASSSGGDEKLFF.